The rows below give T cell receptor beta chains drawn from one sample of a study of T cell repertoires in aging, cancer and after chemotherapy. TCRdb used MiXCR to reprocess the multiplex PCR reads, holding one entry per CDR3 protein. The sample holds 3,700 or so distinct CDR3 sequences, over 25% seen once. Sequencing was performed on blood. The receptors derive from a human donor in good health. Each CDR3 is given with its conserved first and last residue. The D gene is left open where the match is weak. Size is stated for part of the rows, as once, few or many counts, or as a class when the clone is expanded.

J gene | V gene | CDR3 length | clone size | D gene | CDR3 DNA | CDR3 protein
TRBJ2-7 | TRBV20-1 | 12 | . | . | TGCAGTGCCGACCAGGGGACCTACGAGCAGTACTTC | CSADQGTYEQYF
TRBJ2-1 | TRBV5-3 | 15 | few | . | TGCGCCACCCAGGAAGAACTGGGACTGCACAATGAGCAGTTCTTC | CATQEELGLHNEQFF
TRBJ2-3 | TRBV19 | 15 | . | . | TGTGCCAGTAGTATAATGGGGGCCGACACAGATACGCAGTATTTT | CASSIMGADTDTQYF
TRBJ1-2 | TRBV6-1 | 13 | medium-sized | TRBD1 | TGTGCCAGCAGTGAACCGTCTGGGCGTGGACAGGACTTC | CASSEPSGRGQDF
TRBJ1-2 | TRBV12-3/TRBV12-4 | 16 | few | TRBD1 | TGTGCCAGCAGCTTGGGCCCGGGACAGGGCTTCTATGGCTACACCTTC | CASSLGPGQGFYGYTF
TRBJ1-2 | TRBV20-1 | 14 | . | TRBD1 | TGCAGTGCTAGTAAAGACAGGGCTAACTATGGCTACACCTTC | CSASKDRANYGYTF
TRBJ2-7 | TRBV6-1 | 15 | . | . | TGTGCCAGCAGTTCGGCGGGGGCAAGCTCCTACGAGCAGTACTTC | CASSSAGASSYEQYF
TRBJ1-1 | TRBV11-2 | 14 | . | . | TGTGCCAGCAGCTTAGATCCAGGGAACTCTGAAGCTTTCTTT | CASSLDPGNSEAFF
TRBJ2-7 | TRBV19 | 15 | medium-sized | . | TGTGCCAGTAGGGGGTCGACAGGCGTGACCTACGAGCAGTACTTC | CASRGSTGVTYEQYF
TRBJ2-2 | TRBV12-3/TRBV12-4 | 12 | few | TRBD1 | TGTGCCAGCAGTTCGGGACAGAGGGAGCTGTTTTTT | CASSSGQRELFF
TRBJ1-6 | TRBV30 | 11 | . | . | TGTGCCTCCTCTTATAATTCACCCCTCCACTTT | CASSYNSPLHF
TRBJ2-7 | TRBV20-1 | 15 | . | TRBD1 | TGCAGTGCTACCGACGACAGGGAGAGCTCCTACGAGCAGTACTTC | CSATDDRESSYEQYF
TRBJ1-6 | TRBV5-4 | 15 | medium-sized | . | TGTGCCAGCAGCTTGGCGCGGGGCGGGAATTCACCCCTCCACTTT | CASSLARGGNSPLHF
TRBJ1-1 | TRBV15 | 15 | few | . | TGTGCCACCAGCAGAGATCGAGGGGTGAACACTGAAGCTTTCTTT | CATSRDRGVNTEAFF
TRBJ1-5 | TRBV18 | 14 | few | TRBD1 | TGTGCCAGCTCACTCCCAGGGGGAGATCAGCCCCAGCATTTT | CASSLPGGDQPQHF
TRBJ2-7 | TRBV18 | 12 | . | TRBD1 | TGTGCCAGCTCACCCGGTCATCGGACAGGGGCCTTC | CASSPGHRTGAF
TRBJ1-2 | TRBV5-4 | 15 | . | . | TGTGTTAGCAGTTTCCGGGACAACGGGGGCTATGGCTACACCTTC | CVSSFRDNGGYGYTF
TRBJ1-1 | TRBV27 | 14 | few | . | TGTGCCAGCAGTTTAGGGCGAGGGTACACTGAAGCTTTCTTT | CASSLGRGYTEAFF
TRBJ2-7 | TRBV6-5 | 15 | . | . | TGTGCCAGCAGTTACTCGAATCTAGGATCCTACGAGCAGTACTTC | CASSYSNLGSYEQYF
TRBJ1-2 | TRBV5-5 | 15 | medium-sized | . | TGTGCCAGCAGCTGGGTGACAGTAGGCTCCTATGGCTACACCTTC | CASSWVTVGSYGYTF
TRBJ1-5 | TRBV19 | 15 | medium-sized | TRBD1 | TGTGCCAGCTTACGGACAGGGGGTATCAATCAGCCCCAGCATTTT | CASLRTGGINQPQHF
TRBJ2-3 | TRBV10-3 | 13 | few | . | TGTGCCACACAGGGAAGGGGCACAGATACGCAGTATTTT | CATQGRGTDTQYF
TRBJ2-1 | TRBV7-9 | 16 | . | . | TGTGCCAGCAGCTTAGGTGGGCAAACCCTCTACAATGAGCAGTTCTTC | CASSLGGQTLYNEQFF
TRBJ1-5 | TRBV12-3/TRBV12-4 | 14 | . | . | TGTGCCAGCAGTTCTTTAGGGGTCAATCAGCCCCAGCATTTT | CASSSLGVNQPQHF
TRBJ2-1 | TRBV11-1 | 15 | . | TRBD1 | TGTGCCAGCAGGGATTCCGGGACAGTACACAATGAGCAGTTCTTC | CASRDSGTVHNEQFF
TRBJ2-2 | TRBV13 | 18 | few | TRBD2 | TGTGCCAGCAGCTTAGTGGGACTAGCATTTTCGAACACCGGGGAGCTGTTTTTT | CASSLVGLAFSNTGELFF
TRBJ1-6 | TRBV30 | 12 | medium-sized | . | TGTGCCTGGACTAAGGGGGTTTCACCCCTCCACTTT | CAWTKGVSPLHF
TRBJ2-5 | TRBV10-3 | 15 | . | . | TGTGCCATCAGTGAAGGTTCGGCGACAGGCGAGACCCAGTACTTC | CAISEGSATGETQYF
TRBJ2-3 | TRBV13 | 14 | few | TRBD2 | TGTGCCAGCGGGAAGGGGACTAACACAGATACGCAGTATTTT | CASGKGTNTDTQYF
TRBJ2-1 | TRBV6-5 | 14 | few | . | TGTGCCAGCAGTTATGTCCCGATCTACAATGAGCAGTTCTTC | CASSYVPIYNEQFF
TRBJ2-5 | TRBV7-6 | 17 | . | TRBD2 | TGTGCCAGCAGCTTAAGACCGGGGGGGGGGTTGCAAGAGACCCAGTACTTC | CASSLRPGGGLQETQYF
TRBJ2-3 | TRBV12-3/TRBV12-4 | 17 | . | . | TGTGCCAGCAGAAAATATCGGGGGGCCGACAGCACAGATACGCAGTATTTT | CASRKYRGADSTDTQYF
TRBJ2-1 | TRBV29-1 | 15 | . | TRBD1 | TGCAGCGTTCCCCGGGTTTGGACAGGGTATACTGAGCAGTTCTTC | CSVPRVWTGYTEQFF
TRBJ1-2 | TRBV5-6 | 13 | few | . | TGTGCCAGCAGCTTGCGGCAGGGAGATGGCTACACCTTC | CASSLRQGDGYTF
TRBJ2-3 | TRBV20-1 | 13 | . | . | TGCAGTGCTAGTAGCGGAAGCACAGATACGCAGTATTTT | CSASSGSTDTQYF
TRBJ1-4 | TRBV6-5 | 15 | . | . | TGTGCCAGCAGTTACTCGACGGCCCGGAATGAAATACTGTTTTTT | CASSYSTARNEILFF
TRBJ1-5 | TRBV27 | 14 | . | . | TGTGCCAGCAGTTTATCCAGGGTGAATCAGCCCCAGCATTTT | CASSLSRVNQPQHF
TRBJ2-5 | TRBV30 | 11 | . | . | TGTGCCTGGAGTCAGAGAGAGACCCAGTACTTC | CAWSQRETQYF
TRBJ1-2 | TRBV5-5 | 13 | large | . | TGTGCCAGCAGCTTGGACAGGGCTCCTGGCTACACCTTC | CASSLDRAPGYTF
TRBJ2-1 | TRBV12-3/TRBV12-4 | 14 | few | . | TGTGCCAGCAGAAGTTCGTGGGATCAAGCTGAGCAGTTCTTC | CASRSSWDQAEQFF
TRBJ2-7 | TRBV18 | 15 | large | . | TGTGCCAGCTCACCGCCGGGGTGGGTGTGGGGCGAGCAGTACTTC | CASSPPGWVWGEQYF
TRBJ1-5 | TRBV6-5 | 13 | medium-sized | . | TGTGCCAGCAGTTACTCTAGCAATCAGCCCCAGCATTTT | CASSYSSNQPQHF